The sequence of this T cell receptor beta chain was determined in a study of blood T cells in healthy people across ages. A second PCR of about 6 to 11 cycles used a sample-barcoded 5' primer and a J-beta primer mix. TCRdb passed the 5' RACE reads through MiXCR, listing each CDR3 protein once. The data hold about 800,000 distinct CDR3 sequences, with more than 20% observed a single time. The CDR3 spans 16 residues. Germline CDR1 LNHDA, CDR2 SQIVND (reference sequence). Around 10 milliliters of peripheral blood were drawn from each donor. Note on this clonotype: Germline and junction disagree at one end, which may indicate a read error.

This sample also appeared in a second study, on T cells of mothers and their children.

V gene TRBV19 combines with J gene TRBJ2-7; TRBD1 matches 9 bases. The sample was blood. This TCR derives from a boy between 10 and 17 years old in good health. The chain's CDR3 is CASTPAGGTGLWEQCF. In DNA, the CDR3 is TGTGCCAGTACCCCAGCTGGAGGGACAGGGCTATGGGAGCAGTGCTTC.